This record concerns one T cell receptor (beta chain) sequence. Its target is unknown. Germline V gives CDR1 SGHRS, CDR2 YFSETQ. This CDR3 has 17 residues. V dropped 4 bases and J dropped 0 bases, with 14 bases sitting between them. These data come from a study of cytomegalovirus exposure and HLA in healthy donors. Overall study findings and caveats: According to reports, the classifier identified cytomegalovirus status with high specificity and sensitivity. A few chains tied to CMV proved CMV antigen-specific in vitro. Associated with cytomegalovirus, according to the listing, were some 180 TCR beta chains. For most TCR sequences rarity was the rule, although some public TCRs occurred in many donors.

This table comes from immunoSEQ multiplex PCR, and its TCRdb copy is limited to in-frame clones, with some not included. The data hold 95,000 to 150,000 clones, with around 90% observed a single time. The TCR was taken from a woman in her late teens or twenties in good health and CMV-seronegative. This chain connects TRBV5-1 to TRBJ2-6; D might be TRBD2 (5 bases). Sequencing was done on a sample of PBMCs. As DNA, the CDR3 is TGCGCCAGCAGCCGCAAGCACGGGGACTCTGGGGCCAACGTCCTGACTTTC. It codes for CASSRKHGDSGANVLTF.